This T cell receptor beta chain was captured in a study of blood T cell repertoires in COVID-19. V shed 3 bases and J shed 4 bases, with 12 bases lying between them. Per the germline V gene, CDR1 is SGHRS and CDR2 is YFSETQ. CDR3 size: 14 residues. The study drew participants aged about 18 to 89 years from some 24 US areas. Original analysis: Scientists estimated how many nucleated cells there were by amplifying reference gene primers. Method: immunoSEQ multiplex PCR; TCRdb's copy keeps in-frame clones and lacks some. The DNA was the basis for D and trimming; V, J and clone size are from that table. The repertoire has approximately 250,000 clones, approximately 91% of them found once; the top ten carry around 1%.

This TCR derives from a woman aged 30 to 39 who had recovered from COVID-19. Sequencing was performed on PBMCs or T cells enriched from blood (not recorded which). J is TRBJ2-3 and V is TRBV5-1; maybe TRBD2 (6 bases). CDR3 nucleotides: TGCGCCAGCAGCTCCCGACTAGTGGCAGATACGCAGTATTTT. Translation gives CASSSRLVADTQYF.